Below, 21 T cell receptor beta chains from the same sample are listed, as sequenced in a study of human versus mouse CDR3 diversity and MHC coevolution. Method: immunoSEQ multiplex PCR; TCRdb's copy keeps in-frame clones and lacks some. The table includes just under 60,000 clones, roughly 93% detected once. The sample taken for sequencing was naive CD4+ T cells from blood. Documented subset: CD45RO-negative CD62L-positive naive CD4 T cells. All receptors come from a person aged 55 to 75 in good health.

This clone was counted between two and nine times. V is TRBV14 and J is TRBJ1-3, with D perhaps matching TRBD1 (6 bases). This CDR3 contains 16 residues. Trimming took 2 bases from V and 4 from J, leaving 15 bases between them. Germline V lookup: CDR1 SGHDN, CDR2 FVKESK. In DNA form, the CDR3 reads TGTGCCAGCAGCCAAAACGGGGGGGCATCCGGAAACACCATATATTTT. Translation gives CASSQNGGASGNTIYF.

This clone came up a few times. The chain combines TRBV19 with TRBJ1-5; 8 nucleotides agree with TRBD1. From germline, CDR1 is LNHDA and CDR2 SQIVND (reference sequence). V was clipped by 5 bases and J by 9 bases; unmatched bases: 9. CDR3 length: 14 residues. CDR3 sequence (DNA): TGTGCCAGTAGTCACGACAGGGGCATGGGGCCCCAGCATTTT. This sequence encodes CASSHDRGMGPQHF.

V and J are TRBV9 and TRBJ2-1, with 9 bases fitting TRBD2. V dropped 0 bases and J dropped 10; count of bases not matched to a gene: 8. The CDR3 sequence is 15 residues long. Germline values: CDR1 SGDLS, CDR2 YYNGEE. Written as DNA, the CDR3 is TGTGCCAGCAGCGTAGTTAGCGGGAGCCTCAGAGAGCAGTTCTTC. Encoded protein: CASSVVSGSLREQFF.

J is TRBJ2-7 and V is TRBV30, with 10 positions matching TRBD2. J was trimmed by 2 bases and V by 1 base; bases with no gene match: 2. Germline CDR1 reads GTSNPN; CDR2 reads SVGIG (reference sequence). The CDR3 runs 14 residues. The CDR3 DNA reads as TGTGCCTGGAGTGGGGGACTAGCGACCTACGAGCAGTACTTC. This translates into CAWSGGLATYEQYF.

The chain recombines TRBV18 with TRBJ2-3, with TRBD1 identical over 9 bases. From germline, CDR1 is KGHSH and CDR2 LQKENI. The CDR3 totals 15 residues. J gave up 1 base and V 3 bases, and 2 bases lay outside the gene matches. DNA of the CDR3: TGTGCCAGCTCACCTAGGACAGGGGGCACAGATACGCAGTATTTT. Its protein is CASSPRTGGTDTQYF.

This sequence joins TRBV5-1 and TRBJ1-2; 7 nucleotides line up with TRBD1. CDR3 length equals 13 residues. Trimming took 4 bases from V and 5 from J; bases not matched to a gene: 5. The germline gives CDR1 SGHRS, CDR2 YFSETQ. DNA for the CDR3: TGCGCCAGCAGCATAGAGGGGGCTTATGGCTACACCTTC. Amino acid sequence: CASSIEGAYGYTF.

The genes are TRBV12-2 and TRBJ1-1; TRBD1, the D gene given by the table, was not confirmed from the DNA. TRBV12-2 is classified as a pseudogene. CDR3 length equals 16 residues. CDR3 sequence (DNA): TGTGCAAGTCGCTTAGAATTCTACAGGGTTGAAGATGAAGCTTTCTTT. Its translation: CASRLEFYRVEDEAFF.

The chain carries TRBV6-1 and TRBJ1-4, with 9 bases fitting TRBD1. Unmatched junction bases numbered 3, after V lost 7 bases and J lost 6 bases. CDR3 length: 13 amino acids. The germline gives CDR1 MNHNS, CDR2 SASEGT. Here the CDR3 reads CASTRDRDEKLFF. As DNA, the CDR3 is TGTGCCAGCACCAGGGACAGGGATGAAAAACTGTTTTTT.

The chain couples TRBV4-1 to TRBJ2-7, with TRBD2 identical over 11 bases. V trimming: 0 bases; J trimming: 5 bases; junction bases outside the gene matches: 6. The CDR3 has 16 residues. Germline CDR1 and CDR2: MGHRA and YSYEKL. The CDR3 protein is CASSQDQLAGVDEQYF. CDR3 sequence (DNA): TGCGCCAGCAGCCAAGATCAACTAGCGGGAGTGGACGAGCAGTACTTC.

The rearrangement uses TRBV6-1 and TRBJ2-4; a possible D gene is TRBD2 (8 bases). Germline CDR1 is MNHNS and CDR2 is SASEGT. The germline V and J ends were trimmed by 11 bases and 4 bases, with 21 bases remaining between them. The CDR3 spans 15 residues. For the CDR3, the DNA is TGTGCCTGCTCGGGGGGGGAGGGGGCAAAAAACATTCAGTACTTC. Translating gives CACSGGEGAKNIQYF.

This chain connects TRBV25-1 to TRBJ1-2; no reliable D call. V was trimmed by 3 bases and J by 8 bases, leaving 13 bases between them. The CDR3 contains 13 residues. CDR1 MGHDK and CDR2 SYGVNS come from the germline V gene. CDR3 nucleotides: TGTGCCAGCAGTGAGGGAGGGTTAAGGGGCTACACCTTC. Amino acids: CASSEGGLRGYTF.

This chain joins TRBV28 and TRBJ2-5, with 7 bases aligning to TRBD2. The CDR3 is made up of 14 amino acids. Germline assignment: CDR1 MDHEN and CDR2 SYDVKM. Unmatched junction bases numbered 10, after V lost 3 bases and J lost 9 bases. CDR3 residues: CASSLRDYGKAQYF. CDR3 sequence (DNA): TGTGCCAGCAGTTTGCGGGACTATGGGAAGGCCCAGTACTTC.

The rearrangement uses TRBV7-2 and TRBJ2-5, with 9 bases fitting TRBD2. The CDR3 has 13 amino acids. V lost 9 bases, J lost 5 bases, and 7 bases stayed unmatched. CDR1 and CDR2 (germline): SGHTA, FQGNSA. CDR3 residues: CASAGGPRETQYF. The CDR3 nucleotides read TGTGCCAGTGCGGGAGGGCCACGGGAGACCCAGTACTTC.

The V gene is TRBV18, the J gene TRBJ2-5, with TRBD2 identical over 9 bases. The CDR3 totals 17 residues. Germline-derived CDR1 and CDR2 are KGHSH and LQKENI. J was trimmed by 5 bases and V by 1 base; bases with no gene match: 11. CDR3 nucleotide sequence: TGTGCCAGCTCACCACGACTCGGCGGGAGGGCCGTGGAGACCCAGTACTTC. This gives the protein CASSPRLGGRAVETQYF. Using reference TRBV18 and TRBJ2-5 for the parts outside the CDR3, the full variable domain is NAGVMQNPRHLVRRRGQEARLRCSPMKGHSHVYWYRQLPEEGLKFMVYLQKENIIDESGMPKERFSAEFPKEGPSILRIQQVVRGDSAAYFCASSPRLGGRAVETQYFGPGTRLLVL.

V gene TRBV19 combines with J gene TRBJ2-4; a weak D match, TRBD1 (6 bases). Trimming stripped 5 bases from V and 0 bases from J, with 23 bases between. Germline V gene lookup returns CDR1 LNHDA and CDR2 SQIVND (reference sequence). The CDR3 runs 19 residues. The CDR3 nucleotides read TGTGCCAGTAGTTACGACAGGAACGACAAGAAGCTAGCCAAAAACATTCAGTACTTC. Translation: CASSYDRNDKKLAKNIQYF. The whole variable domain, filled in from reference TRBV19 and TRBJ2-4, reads DGGITQSPKYLFRKEGQNVTLSCEQNLNHDAMYWYRQDPGQGLRLIYYSQIVNDFQKGDIAEGYSVSREKKESFPLTVTSAQKNPTAFYLCASSYDRNDKKLAKNIQYFGAGTRLSVL.

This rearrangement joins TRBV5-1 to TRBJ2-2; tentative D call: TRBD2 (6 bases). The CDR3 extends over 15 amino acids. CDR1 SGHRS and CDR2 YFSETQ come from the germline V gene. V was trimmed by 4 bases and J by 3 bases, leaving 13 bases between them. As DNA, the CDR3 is TGCGCCAGCAGCCCAGGGACTCGAGACACCGGGGAGCTGTTTTTT. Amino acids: CASSPGTRDTGELFF.

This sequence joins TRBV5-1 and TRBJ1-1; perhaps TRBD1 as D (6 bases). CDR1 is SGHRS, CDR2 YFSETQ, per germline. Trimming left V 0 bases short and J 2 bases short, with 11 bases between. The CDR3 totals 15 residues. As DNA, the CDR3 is TGCGCCAGCAGCTTGGCCGGGACACTCAACACTGAAGCTTTCTTT. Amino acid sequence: CASSLAGTLNTEAFF.

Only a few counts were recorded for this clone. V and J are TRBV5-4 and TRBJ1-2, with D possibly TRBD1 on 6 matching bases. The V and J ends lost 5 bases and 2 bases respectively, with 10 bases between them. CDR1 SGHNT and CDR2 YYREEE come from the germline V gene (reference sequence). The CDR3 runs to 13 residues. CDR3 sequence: CASRPQGNYGYTF. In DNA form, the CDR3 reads TGTGCCAGCAGACCTCAGGGGAACTATGGCTACACCTTC.

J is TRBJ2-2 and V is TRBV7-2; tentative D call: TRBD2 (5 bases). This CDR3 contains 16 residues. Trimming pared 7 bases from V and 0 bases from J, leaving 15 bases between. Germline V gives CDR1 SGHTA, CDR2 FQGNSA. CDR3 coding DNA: TGTGCCAGCAAGGGCCTTGGCGGGTCGAACACCGGGGAGCTGTTTTTT. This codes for CASKGLGGSNTGELFF.

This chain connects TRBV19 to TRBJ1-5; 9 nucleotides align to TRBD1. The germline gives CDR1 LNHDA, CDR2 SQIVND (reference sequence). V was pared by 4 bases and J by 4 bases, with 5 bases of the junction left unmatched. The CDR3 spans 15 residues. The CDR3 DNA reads TGTGCCAGTAGTACTTTTGACAGGGGGAATCAGCCCCAGCATTTT. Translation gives CASSTFDRGNQPQHF.

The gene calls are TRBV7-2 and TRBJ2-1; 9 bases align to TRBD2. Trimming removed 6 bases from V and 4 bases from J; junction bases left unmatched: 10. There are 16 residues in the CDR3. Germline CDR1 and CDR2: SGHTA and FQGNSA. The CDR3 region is CASSLSAGGPYNEQFF. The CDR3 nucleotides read TGTGCCAGCAGTCTGTCAGCGGGAGGCCCTTACAATGAGCAGTTCTTC. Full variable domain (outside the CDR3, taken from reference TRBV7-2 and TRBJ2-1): GAGVSQSPSNKVTEKGKDVELRCDPISGHTALYWYRQSLGQGLEFLIYFQGNSAPDKSGLPSDRFSAERTGGSVSTLTIQRTQQEDSAVYLCASSLSAGGPYNEQFFGPGTRLTVL.